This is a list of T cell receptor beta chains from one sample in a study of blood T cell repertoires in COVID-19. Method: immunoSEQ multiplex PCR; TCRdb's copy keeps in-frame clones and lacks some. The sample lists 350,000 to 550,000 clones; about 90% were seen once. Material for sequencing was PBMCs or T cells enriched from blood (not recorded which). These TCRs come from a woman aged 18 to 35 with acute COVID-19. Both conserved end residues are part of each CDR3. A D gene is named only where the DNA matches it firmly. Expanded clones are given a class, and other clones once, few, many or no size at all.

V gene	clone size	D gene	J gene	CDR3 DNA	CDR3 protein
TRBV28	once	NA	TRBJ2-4	TGTGCCAGCAGTACCCAGGGGTTTCAGTACTTC	CASSTQGFQYF
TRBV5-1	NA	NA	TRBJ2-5	TGCGCCAGCAGAACGGGTCGAGAGACCCAGTACTTC	CASRTGRETQYF
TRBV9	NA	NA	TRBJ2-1	TGTGCCAGCAGCCTACGTTTTGGACTCTCCTACAATGAGCAGTTCTTC	CASSLRFGLSYNEQFF
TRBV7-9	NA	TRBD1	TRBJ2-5	TGTGCCAGCAGCGACTCGACAGGGCAAGAGACCCAGTACTTC	CASSDSTGQETQYF
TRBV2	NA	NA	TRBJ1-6	TGTGCCAGCATTACAGGTCGCGGACATAATTCACCCCTCCACTTT	CASITGRGHNSPLHF
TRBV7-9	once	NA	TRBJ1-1	TGTGCCAGCAGCTCAAAGGGGCCAGTTAAAGCTTTCTTT	CASSSKGPVKAFF
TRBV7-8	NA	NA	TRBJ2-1	TGTGCCAGCAGCTTCGTAACAGGGTCCTACAATGAGCAGTTCTTC	CASSFVTGSYNEQFF
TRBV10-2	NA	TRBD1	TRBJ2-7	TGCGCCAGCAGTGAGCCAAGGGGGCACTACGAGCAGTACTTC	CASSEPRGHYEQYF
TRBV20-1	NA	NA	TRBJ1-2	TGCAGTGCTAGGGGACTCTATGGCTACACCTTC	CSARGLYGYTF
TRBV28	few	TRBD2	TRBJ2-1	TGTGCCAGCAGCTCCCCGGGACTAAGCTCCTACAATGAGCAGTTCTTC	CASSSPGLSSYNEQFF
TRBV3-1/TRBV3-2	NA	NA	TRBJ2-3	TGTGCCAGCAGCTCCCAACTGTATACGCAGTATTTT	CASSSQLYTQYF
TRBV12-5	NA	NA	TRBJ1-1	TGTGCTAGTGCCCGGGGAATCGGGGAAGCTTTCTTT	CASARGIGEAFF
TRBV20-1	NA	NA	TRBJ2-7	TGCAGTACTTCCTCCGTATATGAGCAGTACTTC	CSTSSVYEQYF
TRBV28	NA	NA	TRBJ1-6	TGTGCCAGCAGTTCGACAGTTTCACCCCTCCACTTT	CASSSTVSPLHF
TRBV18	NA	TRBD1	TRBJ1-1	TGTGCCAGCTCACCCGGACAGGGGGGACTTATTATTGAAGCTTTCTTT	CASSPGQGGLIIEAFF
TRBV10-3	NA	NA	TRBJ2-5	TGTGCCATCAGTGGGGAGCGCAGAAAAGAGACCCAGTACTTC	CAISGERRKETQYF
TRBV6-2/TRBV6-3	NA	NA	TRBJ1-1	TGTGCCAGCAGTTATGTCGCTGAAGCTTTCTTT	CASSYVAEAFF
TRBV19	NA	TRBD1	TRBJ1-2	TGTGCCAGTAGTCCCCTCAGGGGGCCGAGGTATGGCTACACCTTC	CASSPLRGPRYGYTF
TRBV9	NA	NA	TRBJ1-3	TGTGCCAGCAGCGTAGGCCAGGGGCCTGGAAACACCATATATTTT	CASSVGQGPGNTIYF
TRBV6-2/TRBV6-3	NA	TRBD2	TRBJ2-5	TGTGCCAGCAGCCTCCGGAGTAGCGGGAGGGCCCATCAAGAGACCCAGTACTTC	CASSLRSSGRAHQETQYF
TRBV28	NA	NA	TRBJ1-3	TGTGCCAGCGAAGACTTAGCCTCTGGAAACACCATATATTTT	CASEDLASGNTIYF
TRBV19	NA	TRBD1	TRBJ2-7	TGTGCCAGCAGCACCGGACAGGGGATGAACGAGCAGTACTTC	CASSTGQGMNEQYF
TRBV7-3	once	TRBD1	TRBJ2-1	TGTGCCAGCAGCCCAGGGACAGGGGATGGACGTCGCAATGAGCAGTTCTTC	CASSPGTGDGRRNEQFF
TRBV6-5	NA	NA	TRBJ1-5	TGTGCCAGCAGTTTAGGGACTACCCGGGCGCCCCAGCATTTT	CASSLGTTRAPQHF
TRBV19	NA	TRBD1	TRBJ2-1	TGTGCCTCAGGGGCAGGGGGCTTCTACAATGAGCAGTTCTTC	CASGAGGFYNEQFF
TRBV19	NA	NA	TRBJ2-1	TGTGCCAGTACATCCCCCTATAAAAACAATGAGCAGTTCTTC	CASTSPYKNNEQFF
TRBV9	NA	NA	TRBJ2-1	TGTGCCAGCAGCCGAGAGGGGGTTTTTACGAATGAGCAGTTCTTC	CASSREGVFTNEQFF
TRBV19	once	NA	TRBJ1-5	TGTGCCAGTAGTATCCGTCGGGGACCCCAGCATTTT	CASSIRRGPQHF
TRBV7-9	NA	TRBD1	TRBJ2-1	TGTGCCAGCAGCTTACAACCGGGACAGCCTTACTCCTACAATGAGCAGTTCTTC	CASSLQPGQPYSYNEQFF
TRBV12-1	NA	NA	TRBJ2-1	TGTGCCAGCAGCTTTGTAGATAGGGGCAATGAGCAGTTCTTC	CASSFVDRGNEQFF
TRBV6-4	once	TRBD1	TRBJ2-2	TGTGCCAGCAGGACAGGGGGCGCGACCGGGGAGCTGTTTTTT	CASRTGGATGELFF
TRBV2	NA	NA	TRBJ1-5	TGTGCCAGCAGTGGGGACACGAATCAGCCCCAGCATTTT	CASSGDTNQPQHF
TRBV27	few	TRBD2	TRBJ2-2	TGTGCCAGCAGTTTAGCGGGAGCTTCCGGGGAGCTGTTTTTT	CASSLAGASGELFF
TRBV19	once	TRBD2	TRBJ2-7	TGTGCCAGTAGTAAGACTAGCGGGGGGCTTTACGAGCAGTACTTC	CASSKTSGGLYEQYF
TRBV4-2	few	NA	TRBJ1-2	TGTGCCAGCAGCCAAGGTCCAGCTAACTATGGCTACACCTTC	CASSQGPANYGYTF
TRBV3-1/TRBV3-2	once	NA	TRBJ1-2	TGTGCCAGCAGCCGGAGCCTGACTGCGTCCTATGGCTACACCTTC	CASSRSLTASYGYTF
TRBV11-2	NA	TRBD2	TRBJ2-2	TGTGCCAGCAGCTCCGGGACTAGCGGGGCAGGCGGGGAGCTGTTTTTT	CASSSGTSGAGGELFF
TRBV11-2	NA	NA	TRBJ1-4	TGTGCCAGCAGCCTAGGACAGACCCTACATGAAAAACTGTTTTTT	CASSLGQTLHEKLFF
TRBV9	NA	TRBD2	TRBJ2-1	TGTGCCAGCAGTCATAGCGGGACTAACCGTAATGAGCAGTTCTTC	CASSHSGTNRNEQFF
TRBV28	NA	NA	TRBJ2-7	TGTGCCAGCACCGCGGGAAACTCGGGGTACGAGCAGTACTTC	CASTAGNSGYEQYF
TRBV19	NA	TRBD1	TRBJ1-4	TGTGCCAGTAGTATAACCGGGACAGGGTCTTCAAAACTGTTTTTT	CASSITGTGSSKLFF
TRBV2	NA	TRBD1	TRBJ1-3	TGTGCCAGCAGCGCGGACAGGGGAGCGAACACCATATATTTT	CASSADRGANTIYF
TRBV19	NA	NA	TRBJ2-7	TGTGCCACCCGCCGGGACAAGAAGCCGCACGAGCAGTACTTC	CATRRDKKPHEQYF
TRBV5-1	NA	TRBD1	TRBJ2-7	TGCGCCAGCACCTTCGCAGGGGGACAGAACTACGAGCAGTACTTC	CASTFAGGQNYEQYF